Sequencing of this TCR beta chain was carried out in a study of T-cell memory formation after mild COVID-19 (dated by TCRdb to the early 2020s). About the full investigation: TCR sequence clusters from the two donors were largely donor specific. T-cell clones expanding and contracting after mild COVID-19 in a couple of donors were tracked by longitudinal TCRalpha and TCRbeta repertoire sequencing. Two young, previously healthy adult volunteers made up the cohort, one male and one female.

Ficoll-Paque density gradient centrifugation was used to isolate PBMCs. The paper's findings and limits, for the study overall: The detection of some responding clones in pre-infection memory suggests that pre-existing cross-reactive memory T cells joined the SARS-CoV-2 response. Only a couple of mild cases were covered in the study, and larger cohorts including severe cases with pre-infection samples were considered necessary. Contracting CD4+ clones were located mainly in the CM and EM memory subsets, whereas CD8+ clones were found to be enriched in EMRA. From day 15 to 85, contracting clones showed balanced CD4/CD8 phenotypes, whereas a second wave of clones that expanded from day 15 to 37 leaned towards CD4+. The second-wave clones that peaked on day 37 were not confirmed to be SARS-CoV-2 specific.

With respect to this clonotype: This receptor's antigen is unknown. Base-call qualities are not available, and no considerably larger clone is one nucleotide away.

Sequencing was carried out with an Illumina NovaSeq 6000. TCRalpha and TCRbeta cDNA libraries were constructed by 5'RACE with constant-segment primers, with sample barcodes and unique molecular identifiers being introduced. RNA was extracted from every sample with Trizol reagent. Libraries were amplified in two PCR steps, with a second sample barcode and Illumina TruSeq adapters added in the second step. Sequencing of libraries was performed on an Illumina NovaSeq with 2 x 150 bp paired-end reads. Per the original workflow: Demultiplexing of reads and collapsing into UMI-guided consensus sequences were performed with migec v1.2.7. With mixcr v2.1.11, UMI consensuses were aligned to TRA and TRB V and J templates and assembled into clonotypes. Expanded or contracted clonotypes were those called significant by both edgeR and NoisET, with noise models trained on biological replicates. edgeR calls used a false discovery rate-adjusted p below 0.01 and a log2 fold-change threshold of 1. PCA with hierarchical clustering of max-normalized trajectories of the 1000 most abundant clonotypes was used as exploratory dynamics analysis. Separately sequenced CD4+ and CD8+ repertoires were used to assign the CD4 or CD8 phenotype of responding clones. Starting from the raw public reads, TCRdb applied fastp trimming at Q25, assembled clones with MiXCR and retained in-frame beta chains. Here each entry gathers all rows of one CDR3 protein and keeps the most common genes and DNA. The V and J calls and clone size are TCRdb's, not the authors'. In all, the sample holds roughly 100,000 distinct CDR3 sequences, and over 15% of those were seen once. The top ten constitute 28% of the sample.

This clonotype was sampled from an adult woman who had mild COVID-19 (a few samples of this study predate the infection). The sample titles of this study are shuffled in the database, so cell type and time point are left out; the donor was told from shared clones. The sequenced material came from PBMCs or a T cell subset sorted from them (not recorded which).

The CDR3 region has the sequence CASSLGTGNDLTDTQYF. The sequenced DNA: TGCGCCAGCAGCTTGGGGACAGGGAATGACCTCACAGATACGCAGTATTTT. This chain is built from TRBV5-1 and TRBJ2-3, with TRBD1 identical over 8 junction bases. The CDR3 sequence holds 17 residues, the cysteine and phenylalanine included. Just the 51-base CDR3 DNA is kept, in frame starting at base 1. CDR1 and CDR2 (SGHRS, YFSETQ) derive from the germline V gene. V ends up 0 bases short and J 2 bases short, with an unmatched junction base count of 8.